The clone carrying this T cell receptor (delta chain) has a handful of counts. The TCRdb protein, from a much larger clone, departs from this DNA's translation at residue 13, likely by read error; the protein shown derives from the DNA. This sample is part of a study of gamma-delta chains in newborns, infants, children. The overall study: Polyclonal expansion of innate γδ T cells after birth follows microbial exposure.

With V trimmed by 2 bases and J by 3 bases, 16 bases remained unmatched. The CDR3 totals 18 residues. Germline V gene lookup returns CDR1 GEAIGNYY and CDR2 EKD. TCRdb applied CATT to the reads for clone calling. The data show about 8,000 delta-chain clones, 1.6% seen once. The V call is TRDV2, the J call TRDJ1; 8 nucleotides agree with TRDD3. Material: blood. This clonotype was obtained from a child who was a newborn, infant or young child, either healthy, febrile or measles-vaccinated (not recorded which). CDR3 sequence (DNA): TGTGCCTGTGACAATACCTTAATGGGGGATTCGTACGCCGATAAACTCATCTTT. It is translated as CACDNTLMGDSYADKLIF.